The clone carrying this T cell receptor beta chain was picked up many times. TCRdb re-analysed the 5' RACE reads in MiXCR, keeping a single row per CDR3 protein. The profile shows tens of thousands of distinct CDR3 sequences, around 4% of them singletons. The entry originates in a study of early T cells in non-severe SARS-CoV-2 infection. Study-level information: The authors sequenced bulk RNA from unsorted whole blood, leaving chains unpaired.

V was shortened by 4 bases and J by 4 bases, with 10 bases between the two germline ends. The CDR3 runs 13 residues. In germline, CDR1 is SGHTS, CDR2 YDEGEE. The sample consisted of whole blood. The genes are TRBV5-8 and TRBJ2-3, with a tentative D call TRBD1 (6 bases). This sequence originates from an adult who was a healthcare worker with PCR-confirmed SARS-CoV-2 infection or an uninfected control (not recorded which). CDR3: CASSPQGPDTQYF. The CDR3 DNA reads TGTGCCAGCAGCCCACAGGGACCAGATACGCAGTATTTT.